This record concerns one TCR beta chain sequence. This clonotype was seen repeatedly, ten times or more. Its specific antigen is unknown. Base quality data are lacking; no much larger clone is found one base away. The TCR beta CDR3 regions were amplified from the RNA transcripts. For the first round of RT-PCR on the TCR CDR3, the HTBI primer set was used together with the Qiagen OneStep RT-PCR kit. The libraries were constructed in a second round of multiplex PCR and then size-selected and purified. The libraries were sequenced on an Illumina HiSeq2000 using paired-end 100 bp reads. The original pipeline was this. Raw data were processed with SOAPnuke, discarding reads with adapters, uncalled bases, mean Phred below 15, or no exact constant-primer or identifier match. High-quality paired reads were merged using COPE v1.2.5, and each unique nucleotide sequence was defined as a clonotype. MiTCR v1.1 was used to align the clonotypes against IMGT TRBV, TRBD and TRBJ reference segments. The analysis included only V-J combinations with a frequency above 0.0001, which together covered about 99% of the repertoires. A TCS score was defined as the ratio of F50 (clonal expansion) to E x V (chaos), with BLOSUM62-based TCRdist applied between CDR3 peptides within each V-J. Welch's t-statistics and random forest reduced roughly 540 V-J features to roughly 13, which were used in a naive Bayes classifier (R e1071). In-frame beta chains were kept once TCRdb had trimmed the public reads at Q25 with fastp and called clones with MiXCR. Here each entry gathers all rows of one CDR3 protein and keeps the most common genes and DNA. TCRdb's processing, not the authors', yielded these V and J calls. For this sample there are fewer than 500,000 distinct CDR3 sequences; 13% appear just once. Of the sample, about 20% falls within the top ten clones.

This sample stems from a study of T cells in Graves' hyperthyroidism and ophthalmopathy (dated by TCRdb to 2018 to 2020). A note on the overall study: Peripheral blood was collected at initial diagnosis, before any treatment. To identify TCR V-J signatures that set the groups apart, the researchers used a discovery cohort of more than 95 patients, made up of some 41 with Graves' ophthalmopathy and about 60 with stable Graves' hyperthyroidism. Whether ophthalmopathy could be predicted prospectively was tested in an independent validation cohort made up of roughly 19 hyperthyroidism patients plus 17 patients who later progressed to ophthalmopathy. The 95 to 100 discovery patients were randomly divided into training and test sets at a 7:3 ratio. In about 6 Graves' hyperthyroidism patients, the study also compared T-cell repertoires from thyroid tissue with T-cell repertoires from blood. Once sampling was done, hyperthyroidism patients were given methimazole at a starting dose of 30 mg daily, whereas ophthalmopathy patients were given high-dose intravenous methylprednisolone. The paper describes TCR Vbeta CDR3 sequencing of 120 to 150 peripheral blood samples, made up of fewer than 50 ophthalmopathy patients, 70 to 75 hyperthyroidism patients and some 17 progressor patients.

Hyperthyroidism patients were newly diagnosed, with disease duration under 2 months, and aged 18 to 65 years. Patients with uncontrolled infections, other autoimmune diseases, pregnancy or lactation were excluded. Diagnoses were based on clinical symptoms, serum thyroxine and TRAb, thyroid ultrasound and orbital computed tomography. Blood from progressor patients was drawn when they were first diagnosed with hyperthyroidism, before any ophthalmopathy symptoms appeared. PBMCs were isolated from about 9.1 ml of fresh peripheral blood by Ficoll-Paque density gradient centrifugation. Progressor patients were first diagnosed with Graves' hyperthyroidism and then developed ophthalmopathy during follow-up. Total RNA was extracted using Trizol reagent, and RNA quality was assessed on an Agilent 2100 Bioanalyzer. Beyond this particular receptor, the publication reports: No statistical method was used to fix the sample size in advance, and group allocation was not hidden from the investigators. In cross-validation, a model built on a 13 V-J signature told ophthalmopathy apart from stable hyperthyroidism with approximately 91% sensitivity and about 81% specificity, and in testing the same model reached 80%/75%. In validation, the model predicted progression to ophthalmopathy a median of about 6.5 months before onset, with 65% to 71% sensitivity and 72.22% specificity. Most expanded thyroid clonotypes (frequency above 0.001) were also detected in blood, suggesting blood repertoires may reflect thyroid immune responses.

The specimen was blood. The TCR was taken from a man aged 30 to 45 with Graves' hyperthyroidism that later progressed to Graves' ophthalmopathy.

CDR3 reads: CASSPGGALYYGYTF. The nucleotides read TGTGCCAGCAGCCCGGGGGGGGCTTTGTACTATGGCTACACCTTC. Here the chain combines TRBV12-3 or TRBV12-4 and TRBJ1-2; perhaps TRBD1 is the D gene, with 6 bases matching. From the cysteine through the phenylalanine, the CDR3 covers 15 amino acids. CDR3 DNA only is kept here, 45 bases in frame from base 1. The V end loses 6 bases and the J end loses 3 bases, and a stretch of 17 bases separates them.